This T cell receptor beta chain was identified in a study of T cell repertoires in cytomegalovirus infection. Whole-study context: Researchers turned to recently identified HLA-C-restricted CMV epitopes as well as well-studied HLA-B-restricted ones. Both CMV infection and a matching HLA type were indicated by public TCR beta signatures.

Broader study findings: Cumulative frequency of public TCR beta families picked out carriers of CMV plus the relevant HLA. The ex vivo response was dominated by HLA-C-restricted CMV-specific TCR beta clonotypes.

Note on this clonotype: What it binds is unknown. One junction end disagrees with the germline gene, perhaps due to a read error.

TCRdb independently ran MiXCR on the reads; one entry per CDR3 protein. The data hold 830,000 or so distinct CDR3 sequences, with 32% observed a single time. Germline values: CDR1 DFQATT, CDR2 SNEGSKA (reference sequence). The CDR3 has 14 amino acids. The sequenced sample was cultured CD8+ T cells from PBMCs, obtained from culture after CMV antigen stimulation. This chain joins TRBV20-1 and TRBJ2-1, with a possible D match to TRBD2 (5 bases). This receptor was identified in a human donor in good health (CMV status not recorded). Some clones in this sample may be carry-over from other donors' samples. The CDR3 protein is CSTRGLQRYNEQFF. For the CDR3, the DNA is TGCAGTACTAGAGGGCTACAGCGTTACAATGAGCAGTTCTTC.